This is a list of T cell receptor beta chains from one sample in a study of cytomegalovirus exposure and HLA in healthy donors. Measured with immunoSEQ multiplex PCR; TCRdb has only the in-frame clones, and not every one. The data hold around 90,000 clones, with around 64% observed a single time. Sequenced: PBMCs. The receptors here all came from a human donor in good health. Each CDR3 is given with its conserved first and last residue. A D gene is named only where the DNA matches it firmly. Some rows have no size entry. The others give once, few or many, or a class for an expanded clone.

j_call,d_call,v_call,clone_size,cdr3_aa,cdr3_nt
TRBJ2-3,NA,TRBV5-4,NA,CASSLDSGTDTQYF,TGTGCCAGCAGCTTGGACTCGGGCACAGATACGCAGTATTTT
TRBJ2-5,NA,TRBV4-1,NA,CASSQDHPGARETQYF,TGCGCCAGCAGCCAAGATCACCCAGGGGCTCGGGAGACCCAGTACTTC
TRBJ1-6,TRBD1,TRBV5-5,few,CASSQRSAPGQGNHSPLHF,TGTGCCAGCAGCCAAAGAAGCGCTCCGGGACAGGGGAATCACTCACCCCTCCACTTT
TRBJ1-2,NA,TRBV6-1,NA,CASSGYRRIYGYTF,TGTGCCAGCAGTGGCTATCGGAGGATCTATGGCTACACCTTC
TRBJ2-7,TRBD2,TRBV5-1,NA,CASSVAGDVYEQYF,TGCGCCAGCAGCGTTGCGGGGGACGTCTACGAGCAGTACTTC
TRBJ1-5,TRBD1,TRBV6-6,once,CASSSLGQAGNQPQHF,TGTGCCAGCAGTTCTCTGGGACAGGCGGGGAATCAGCCCCAGCATTTT
TRBJ1-3,TRBD1,TRBV5-1,NA,CASSSPGQGNTIYF,TGCGCCAGCAGCTCTCCGGGACAGGGAAACACCATATATTTT
TRBJ1-2,NA,TRBV15,few,CATSPGRKGLNYGYTF,TGTGCCACCAGCCCAGGGAGGAAGGGCTTAAACTATGGCTACACCTTC
TRBJ2-3,TRBD2,TRBV7-3,NA,CASSTTARTSGGLTDTQYF,TGTGCCAGCAGCACTACCGCCCGGACTAGCGGGGGTCTCACAGATACGCAGTATTTT
TRBJ1-6,NA,TRBV4-3,NA,CASSPREEGGNSPLHF,TGCGCCAGCAGCCCCCGGGAGGAGGGGGGGAATTCACCCCTCCACTTT
TRBJ1-3,NA,TRBV7-3,once,CASGEGEVYCGNTIYF,TGTGCCAGCGGGGAGGGGGAGGTATATTGTGGAAACACCATATATTTT
TRBJ2-4,TRBD2,TRBV4-3,NA,CASSQVMVGGGAKNIQYF,TGCGCCAGCAGCCAAGTGATGGTAGGCGGGGGGGCCAAAAACATTCAGTACTTC
TRBJ1-3,NA,TRBV18,NA,CASSLQGSGNTIYF,TGTGCCAGCTCACTTCAGGGTTCTGGAAACACCATATATTTT
TRBJ1-3,TRBD1,TRBV19,NA,CASSRSTGTGFSGNTIYF,TGTGCCAGTAGCCGATCTACCGGGACAGGGTTCTCTGGAAACACCATATATTTT
TRBJ2-2,NA,TRBV6-5,NA,CASSRTQGSGELFF,TGTGCCAGCAGTAGAACCCAGGGGTCCGGGGAGCTGTTTTTT
TRBJ1-4,TRBD1,TRBV10-3,once,CAISDRGRDEKLFF,TGTGCCATCAGCGACAGGGGGCGCGATGAAAAACTGTTTTTT
TRBJ2-6,NA,TRBV7-9,NA,CASSLARAGASSGANVLTF,TGTGCCAGCAGCTTAGCGCGGGCAGGGGCGAGCTCTGGGGCCAACGTCCTGACTTTC
TRBJ1-2,NA,TRBV7-2,few,CASSEAFYGYTF,TGTGCCAGCAGCGAGGCCTTCTATGGCTACACCTTC
TRBJ1-5,NA,TRBV2,NA,CASSEEGDSNQPQHF,TGTGCCAGCAGTGAAGAGGGGGACAGCAATCAGCCCCAGCATTTT
TRBJ1-6,TRBD1,TRBV11-1,NA,CASSFAQGAVSPLHF,TGTGCCAGCAGCTTTGCCCAGGGGGCGGTTTCACCCCTCCACTTT
TRBJ1-5,NA,TRBV6-1,NA,CASRPQGAGDQPQHF,TGTGCCAGCAGGCCCCAAGGGGCTGGGGATCAGCCCCAGCATTTT
TRBJ1-3,NA,TRBV7-2,NA,CASSFVLSGNTIYF,TGTGCCAGCAGCTTTGTCCTCTCTGGAAACACCATATATTTT
TRBJ2-1,TRBD2,TRBV6-1,NA,CASSDLAGNYNEQFF,TGTGCCAGCAGTGATTTAGCGGGGAATTACAATGAGCAGTTCTTC
TRBJ1-6,NA,TRBV11-2,NA,CASSPRAGGHRDSPLHF,TGTGCCAGCAGCCCGCGGGCGGGGGGACATAGGGATTCACCCCTCCACTTT
TRBJ2-7,NA,TRBV11-3,NA,CASSLVIGGTASHEQYF,TGTGCCAGCAGCTTAGTTATTGGGGGGACTGCCTCCCACGAGCAGTACTTC
TRBJ1-1,NA,TRBV2,NA,CARMGSGKGKAFF,TGTGCCAGGATGGGGTCAGGGAAGGGGAAAGCTTTCTTT
TRBJ1-5,NA,TRBV7-2,NA,CASSFDSQPQHF,TGTGCCAGCAGCTTCGACAGCCAGCCCCAGCATTTT
TRBJ2-7,NA,TRBV6-5,NA,CASSSNSGEDEQYF,TGTGCCAGCAGTTCCAACTCCGGGGAGGACGAGCAGTACTTC
TRBJ1-1,NA,TRBV9,NA,CASSATRGTNTEAFF,TGTGCCAGCAGCGCGACCAGGGGAACGAACACTGAAGCTTTCTTT
TRBJ2-1,TRBD1,TRBV7-9,NA,CASSRTGGPYNEQFF,TGTGCCAGCAGCCGGACAGGGGGACCCTACAATGAGCAGTTCTTC
TRBJ1-3,TRBD1,TRBV18,few,CASSPRQGRQSNTIYF,TGTGCCAGCTCACCTCGACAGGGCAGACAATCAAACACCATATATTTT
TRBJ2-5,NA,TRBV7-8,NA,CASSPQSETQYF,TGTGCCAGCAGCCCACAGTCCGAGACCCAGTACTTC
TRBJ2-1,NA,TRBV19,NA,CASSIGLRIYNEQFF,TGTGCCAGTAGTATTGGACTACGCATCTACAATGAGCAGTTCTTC
TRBJ1-6,TRBD1,TRBV25-1,NA,CASSDQTNVRGNSPLHF,TGTGCCAGCAGTGATCAAACTAACGTCAGGGGGAATTCACCCCTCCACTTT
TRBJ2-1,TRBD2,TRBV7-9,NA,CASSLSTSGGEPEQFF,TGTGCCAGCAGCTTAAGCACTAGCGGGGGGGAACCTGAGCAGTTCTTC
TRBJ2-5,NA,TRBV7-2,NA,CASSLIETQYF,TGTGCCAGCAGCCTTATAGAGACCCAGTACTTC
TRBJ2-1,TRBD1,TRBV27,NA,CASSFGRDRLYNEQFF,TGTGCCAGCAGTTTCGGTAGGGACAGGCTTTACAATGAGCAGTTCTTC
TRBJ2-7,TRBD1,TRBV18,NA,CASSPTGGSYEQYF,TGTGCCAGCTCACCGACAGGGGGCTCCTACGAGCAGTACTTC
TRBJ2-2,TRBD2,TRBV19,NA,CASRRAGVPTGELFF,TGTGCCAGTAGGAGGGCGGGGGTACCCACCGGGGAGCTGTTTTTT
TRBJ1-2,NA,TRBV7-9,NA,CASSYLSGSYGYTF,TGTGCCAGCAGCTATTTGTCAGGGTCGTATGGCTACACCTTC
TRBJ2-1,TRBD1,TRBV19,NA,CASQAGTGRWNEQFF,TGTGCCAGTCAGGCCGGGACAGGAAGGTGGAATGAGCAGTTCTTC
TRBJ1-5,NA,TRBV2,once,CASSDTANQPQHF,TGTGCCAGCAGTGACACAGCAAATCAGCCCCAGCATTTT
TRBJ2-5,NA,TRBV11-2,NA,CASSLVSREETQYF,TGTGCCAGCAGCTTAGTCAGCAGGGAAGAGACCCAGTACTTC
TRBJ2-2,NA,TRBV18,NA,CASSQDRDTGELFF,TGTGCCAGCTCACAAGACAGAGACACCGGGGAGCTGTTTTTT
TRBJ1-4,NA,TRBV5-6,NA,CASSLVRGATNEKLFF,TGTGCCAGCAGCTTGGTCAGGGGCGCGACTAATGAAAAACTGTTTTTT
TRBJ1-1,TRBD1,TRBV29-1,NA,CSATGGSSEAFF,TGCAGCGCTACAGGGGGCTCTTCTGAAGCTTTCTTT
TRBJ2-2,NA,TRBV7-3,NA,CASSLGGRGVTGELFF,TGTGCCAGCAGCCTCGGCGGCAGGGGGGTCACCGGGGAGCTGTTTTTT
TRBJ2-3,NA,TRBV9,NA,CASSVVEYTDTQYF,TGTGCCAGCAGCGTAGTGGAGTACACAGATACGCAGTATTTT
TRBJ1-1,NA,TRBV6-1,NA,CASSAGVIYTEAFF,TGTGCCAGCAGTGCCGGAGTGATATACACTGAAGCTTTCTTT
TRBJ2-7,TRBD1,TRBV19,NA,CASSKQGASSYEQYF,TGTGCCAGTAGCAAACAGGGGGCAAGTTCCTACGAGCAGTACTTC
TRBJ2-3,TRBD2,TRBV5-1,NA,CASSLMAGGSVDTQYF,TGCGCCAGCAGCTTGATGGCGGGGGGATCTGTAGATACGCAGTATTTT
TRBJ1-5,TRBD1,TRBV18,NA,CASSPTDRVGQPQHF,TGTGCCAGCTCACCAACCGACAGGGTGGGCCAGCCCCAGCATTTT
TRBJ2-7,NA,TRBV5-1,NA,CASSVTGLRSYEQYF,TGCGCCAGCAGCGTGACAGGTCTTCGTTCCTACGAGCAGTACTTC
TRBJ1-1,NA,TRBV2,few,CASGLPNTEAFF,TGTGCCAGCGGACTTCCGAACACTGAAGCTTTCTTT
TRBJ1-6,TRBD1,TRBV19,NA,CASSPNRLVAGGPTNSPLHF,TGTGCCAGTAGCCCAAACCGGCTAGTAGCAGGGGGCCCCACTAATTCACCCCTCCACTTT